The next 17 T cell receptor beta chains were all read from a single sample in a study of blood T cell repertoires in COVID-19. TCRdb's table, derived via immunoSEQ multiplex PCR, lists solely in-frame clones and lacks some. The sample consists of more than 150,000 clones, 65% to 80% of them appearing once. The sequenced sample was peripheral blood. These receptors all come from a man between 50 and 59 years old who had recovered from COVID-19.

This rearrangement joins TRBV6-5 to TRBJ2-7; possibly TRBD1 for D (5 bases). CDR3 length: 13 amino acids. V lost 4 bases and J 3 bases, leaving 10 bases between the germline ends. Germline-derived CDR1 and CDR2 are MNHEY and SVGAGI. CDR3 sequence: CASSSGHVYEQYF. CDR3 nucleotide sequence: TGTGCCAGCAGTTCAGGACATGTCTACGAGCAGTACTTC.

This chain uses TRBV5-1 with TRBJ1-2, with 12 bases matching TRBD1. CDR1 and CDR2 (germline): SGHRS, YFSETQ. The CDR3 length is 15 residues. Germline trimming cut 5 bases from V and 8 bases from J; bases unmatched to any gene: 10. The CDR3 DNA is TGCGCCAGCAGAGCAGGGACAGGGGGCTCGTACGGCTACACCTTC. Its translation is CASRAGTGGSYGYTF.

The rearrangement joins TRBV18 to TRBJ2-7, with 10 bases lining up with TRBD1. The CDR3 length is 16 residues. CDR1 and CDR2 (germline): KGHSH, LQKENI. V dropped 4 bases and J dropped 4; count of bases not matched to a gene: 10. The CDR3 loop is CASSLGSGTGVYEQYF. The CDR3 DNA follows: TGTGCCAGCTCACTCGGATCAGGGACAGGGGTTTACGAGCAGTACTTC.

This clone appeared a single time. The chain carries TRBV7-6 and TRBJ2-3; possibly TRBD2 for D (6 bases). The CDR3 covers 15 residues. Germline V gives CDR1 SGHVS, CDR2 FNYEAQ. Deletions cut 1 base from V and 0 bases from J, with 8 bases between. CDR3 bases: TGTGCCAGCAGCTTAGAAGGGACTAGCACAGATACGCAGTATTTT. It yields the protein CASSLEGTSTDTQYF.

This chain joins TRBV5-6 and TRBJ2-7; 8 positions agree with TRBD1. V gave up 5 bases and J gave up 0 bases; unmatched junction bases: 4. The germline V gene has CDR1 SGHDT and CDR2 YYEEEE. CDR3 size: 14 residues. The CDR3 nucleotides read TGTGCCAGCAGTTGGACAGGGAGCTCCTACGAGCAGTACTTC. This translates into CASSWTGSSYEQYF.

A single count supports this clone. The chain carries TRBV19 and TRBJ2-1, with 9 positions matching TRBD1. This CDR3 is 15 amino acids long. Looked up from germline, CDR1 is LNHDA and CDR2 is SQIVND (reference sequence). Losses at the gene ends were 6 bases for V and 11 bases for J; bases not matched to a gene: 14. This CDR3 reads CASSNSGQGFVKQFF. CDR3 nucleotide sequence: TGTGCCAGTAGCAACTCGGGACAGGGTTTTGTGAAGCAGTTCTTC.

The table lists this clone with many counts. The chain is built from TRBV24-1 and TRBJ1-6; D possibly corresponds to TRBD1 (5 bases). CDR3 length: 15 residues. Germline CDR1 reads KGHDR; CDR2 reads SFDVKD. Trimming cost V 2 bases and J 3 bases, with 7 bases left between them. The CDR3 nucleotides read TGTGCCACCAGTGATTCGACAGTCTATAATTCACCCCTCCACTTT. This sequence encodes CATSDSTVYNSPLHF.

This clone was recorded only once. The V call is TRBV19, the J call TRBJ2-2; 9 positions agree with TRBD2. Germline CDR1 is LNHDA and CDR2 is SQIVND (reference sequence). Trimming at V came to 5 bases and at J to 0 bases, leaving 10 bases not matched to a gene. This CDR3 has 18 amino acids. The CDR3 nucleotides read TGTGCCAGTAGTCCCGATAGCGGGAGTCGCCCGAACACCGGGGAGCTGTTTTTT. This gives the protein CASSPDSGSRPNTGELFF.

The chain recombines TRBV28 with TRBJ1-2, with D possibly being TRBD1 (5 bases). Per germline, CDR1 MDHEN and CDR2 SYDVKM. The germline V and J ends were trimmed by 4 bases and 7 bases, with 10 bases remaining between them. The length of the CDR3 is 12 residues. The CDR3 protein is CASSWTQGGYTF. DNA of the CDR3: TGTGCCAGCAGTTGGACGCAGGGTGGCTACACCTTC.

The chain is built from TRBV9 and TRBJ2-3; 8 nucleotides match TRBD2. There are 15 residues in the CDR3. Germline V lookup: CDR1 SGDLS, CDR2 YYNGEE. V dropped 0 bases and J dropped 5; count of bases not matched to a gene: 5. CDR3 in amino acids: CASSVAPGGEDTQYF. The CDR3 region has the DNA TGTGCCAGCAGCGTAGCGCCGGGAGGGGAAGATACGCAGTATTTT.

The chain joins TRBV5-5 to TRBJ2-3; no definite D call. Looked up from germline, CDR1 is SGHKS and CDR2 is YYEKEE (reference sequence). Trimming pared 0 bases from V and 4 bases from J, leaving 9 bases between. This CDR3 spans 14 amino acids. The chain's CDR3 is CASSLDLPPDTQYF. The DNA for the CDR3 is TGTGCCAGCAGCTTGGATCTACCCCCAGATACGCAGTATTTT.

The chain has TRBV5-6 and TRBJ1-3; D not resolved. The CDR3 totals 14 residues. V was trimmed by 3 bases and J by 4 bases, leaving 11 bases between them. Per germline, CDR1 SGHDT and CDR2 YYEEEE. The CDR3 DNA reads as TGTGCCAGCAGCTCTGATTTCGGGGGAAACACCATATATTTT. It codes for CASSSDFGGNTIYF.

In this sample, this clone turned up once. The chain uses TRBV7-2 and TRBJ2-1; D is unclear. The ends were cut back, 5 bases at V and 8 bases at J, with 7 bases in the middle. CDR1 and CDR2 from the germline V gene are SGHTA and FQGNSA. This CDR3 has 11 amino acids. The chain's CDR3 is CASSLSDEQFF. In DNA form, the CDR3 reads TGTGCCAGCAGCCTTTCTGATGAGCAGTTCTTC.

This clone came up once. The rearrangement links TRBV19 to TRBJ2-1, with a tentative D call TRBD1 (6 bases). Germline V gene lookup returns CDR1 LNHDA and CDR2 SQIVND (reference sequence). This CDR3 has 13 amino acids. V was pared by 6 bases and J by 9 bases, with 15 bases between. The CDR3 DNA follows: TGTGCCAGTAGCCCGATAAGAGGGGGTGAGCAGTTCTTC. Protein sequence: CASSPIRGGEQFF.

J is TRBJ2-3 and V is TRBV30; TRBD1 aligns across 7 bases. The CDR3 spans 13 residues. The germline CDR1 and CDR2 sequences are GTSNPN and SVGIG (reference sequence). V shed 7 bases, J shed 4 bases, and the junction held 8 bases outside the gene matches. CDR3 loop: CASTGMYADTQYF. The CDR3 DNA follows: TGTGCCTCGACAGGGATGTACGCAGATACGCAGTATTTT.

This chain uses TRBV10-3 with TRBJ2-3, with TRBD2 matching over 9 bases. Germline V gives CDR1 ENHRY, CDR2 SYGVKD. The CDR3 totals 16 residues. Losses at the gene ends were 3 bases for V and 0 bases for J; bases not matched to a gene: 4. The CDR3 loop reads CAISDGAGGSTDTQYF. In DNA, the CDR3 is TGTGCCATCAGTGATGGAGCGGGAGGAAGCACAGATACGCAGTATTTT.

The chain is built from TRBV28 and TRBJ1-5; D gene unclear. The CDR3 runs 16 residues. Looked up from germline, CDR1 is MDHEN and CDR2 is SYDVKM. V was pared by 3 bases and J by 0 bases, with 12 bases between. Here the CDR3 reads CASSFLSSLSNQPQHF. The DNA of the CDR3 is TGTGCCAGCAGTTTTTTGTCCAGTCTTAGCAATCAGCCCCAGCATTTT.